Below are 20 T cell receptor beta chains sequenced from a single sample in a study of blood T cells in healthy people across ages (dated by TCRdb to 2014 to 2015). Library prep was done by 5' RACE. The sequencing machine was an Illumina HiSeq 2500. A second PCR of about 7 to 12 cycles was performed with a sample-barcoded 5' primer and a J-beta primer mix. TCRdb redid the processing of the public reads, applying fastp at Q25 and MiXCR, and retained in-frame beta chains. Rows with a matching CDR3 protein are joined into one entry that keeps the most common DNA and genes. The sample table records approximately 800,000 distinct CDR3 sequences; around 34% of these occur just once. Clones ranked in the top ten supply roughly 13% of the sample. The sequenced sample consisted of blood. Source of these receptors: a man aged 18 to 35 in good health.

CDR3 bases: TGCGCCAGCAGCCCGAGGGAGGGCGGCAACACTGAAGCTTTCTTT. Residues: CASSPREGGNTEAFF. The chain uses TRBV5-1 and TRBJ1-1; D uncertain. The CDR3 spans 15 residues. Trimming left V 4 bases short and J 2 bases short, with 15 bases between. The germline V gene encodes CDR1 SGHRS and CDR2 YFSETQ. The full variable domain, its missing parts supplied by reference TRBV5-1 and TRBJ1-1, is KAGVTQTPRYLIKTRGQQVTLSCSPISGHRSVSWYQQTPGQGLQFLFEYFSETQRNKGNFPGRFSGRQFSNSRSEMNVSTLELGDSALYLCASSPREGGNTEAFFGQGTRLTVV.

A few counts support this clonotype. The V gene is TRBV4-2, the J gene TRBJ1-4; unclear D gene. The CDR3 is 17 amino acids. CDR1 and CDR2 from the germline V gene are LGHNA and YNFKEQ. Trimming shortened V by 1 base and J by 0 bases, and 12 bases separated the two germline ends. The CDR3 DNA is TGTGCCAGCAGCCAAGGGATCCAGGCCCCAACTAATGAAAAACTGTTTTTT. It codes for CASSQGIQAPTNEKLFF.

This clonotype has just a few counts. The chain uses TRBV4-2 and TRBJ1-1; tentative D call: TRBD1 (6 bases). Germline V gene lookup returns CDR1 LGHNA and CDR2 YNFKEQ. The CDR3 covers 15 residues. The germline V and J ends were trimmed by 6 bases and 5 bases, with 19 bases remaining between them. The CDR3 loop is CASSNRQDLYTEAFF. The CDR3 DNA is TGTGCCAGCAGTAATAGACAGGACCTTTATACTGAAGCTTTCTTT.

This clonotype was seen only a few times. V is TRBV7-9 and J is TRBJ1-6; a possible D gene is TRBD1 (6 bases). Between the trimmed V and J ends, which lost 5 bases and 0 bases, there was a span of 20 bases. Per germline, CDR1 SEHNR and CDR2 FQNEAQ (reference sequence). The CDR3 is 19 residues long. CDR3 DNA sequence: TGTGCCAGCAGCCCACGGCCACAGGGTTTGAGCTCCTATAATTCACCCCTCCACTTT. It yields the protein CASSPRPQGLSSYNSPLHF.

CDR3 coding DNA: TGCAGCGTTGGGGCTATGAGGGGTGAAGCTTTCTTT. This gives the protein CSVGAMRGEAFF. The chain has TRBV29-1 and TRBJ1-1; tentatively, D is TRBD1 (5 bases). The CDR3 contains 12 residues. V gave up 4 bases and J gave up 7 bases, with 13 bases separating them. From germline, CDR1 is SQVTM and CDR2 ANQGSEA.

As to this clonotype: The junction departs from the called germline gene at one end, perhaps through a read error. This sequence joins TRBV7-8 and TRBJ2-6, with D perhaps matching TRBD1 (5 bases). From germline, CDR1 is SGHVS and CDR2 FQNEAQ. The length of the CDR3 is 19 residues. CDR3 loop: CASSFPPAGLVAGANALTF. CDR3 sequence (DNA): TGTGCCAGCAGCTTTCCTCCGGCAGGGTTAGTCGCTGGGGCCAACGCCCTGACTTTC. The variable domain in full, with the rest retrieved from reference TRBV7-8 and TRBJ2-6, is GAGVSQSPRYKVAKRGQDVALRCDPISGHVSLFWYQQALGQGPEFLTYFQNEAQLDKSGLPSDRFFAERPEGSVSTLKIQRTQQEDSAVYLCASSFPPAGLVAGANALTFGAGSRLTVL.

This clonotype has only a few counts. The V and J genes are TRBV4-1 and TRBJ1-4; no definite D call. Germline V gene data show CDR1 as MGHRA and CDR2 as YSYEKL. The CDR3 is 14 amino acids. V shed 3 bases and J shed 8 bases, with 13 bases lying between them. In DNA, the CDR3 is TGCGCCAGCAGCCACGCATTTAATCGGGAAAAACTGTTTTTT. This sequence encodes CASSHAFNREKLFF.

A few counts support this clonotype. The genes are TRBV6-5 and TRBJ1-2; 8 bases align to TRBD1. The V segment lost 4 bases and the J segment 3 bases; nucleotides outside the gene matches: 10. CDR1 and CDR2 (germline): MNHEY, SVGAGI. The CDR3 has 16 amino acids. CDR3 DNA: TGTGCCAGCAGTTCGCCCTTCAGACAGGGGCACTATGGCTACACCTTC. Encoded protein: CASSSPFRQGHYGYTF.

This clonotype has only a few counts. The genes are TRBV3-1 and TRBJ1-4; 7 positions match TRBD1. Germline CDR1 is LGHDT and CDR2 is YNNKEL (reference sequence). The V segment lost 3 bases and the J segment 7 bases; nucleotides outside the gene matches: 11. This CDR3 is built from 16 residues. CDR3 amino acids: CASSHLAAGGLEKLFF. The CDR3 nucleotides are TGTGCCAGCAGCCACCTCGCGGCAGGGGGACTTGAAAAACTGTTTTTT.

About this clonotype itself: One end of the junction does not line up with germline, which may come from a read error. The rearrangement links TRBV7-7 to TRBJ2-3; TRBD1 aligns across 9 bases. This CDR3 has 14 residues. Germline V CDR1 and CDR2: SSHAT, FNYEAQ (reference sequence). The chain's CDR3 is CASSKGQGLDTQYF. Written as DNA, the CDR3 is TGTGCTAGCAGCAAGGGACAGGGTTTAGATACGCAGTATTTT.

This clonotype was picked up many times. In DNA form, the CDR3 reads TGTGTGTCGGGGTCCGGGGCCAACGTCCTGACTTTC. It is translated as CVSGSGANVLTF. This chain uses TRBV7-2 with TRBJ2-6; D is possibly TRBD2 (5 bases). This CDR3 is 12 amino acids long. CDR1 SGHTA and CDR2 FQGNSA come from the germline V gene.

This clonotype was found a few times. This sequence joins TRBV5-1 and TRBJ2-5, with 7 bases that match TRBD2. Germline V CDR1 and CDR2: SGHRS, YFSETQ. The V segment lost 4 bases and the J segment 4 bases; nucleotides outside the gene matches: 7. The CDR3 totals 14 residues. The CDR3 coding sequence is TGCGCCAGCAGCCAATCCCCGGGGGGAGAGACCCAGTACTTC. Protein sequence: CASSQSPGGETQYF.

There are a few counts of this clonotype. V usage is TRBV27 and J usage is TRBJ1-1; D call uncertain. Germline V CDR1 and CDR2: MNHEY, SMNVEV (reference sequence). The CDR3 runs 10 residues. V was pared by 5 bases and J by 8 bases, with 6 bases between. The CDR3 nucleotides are TGTGCCAGCAGTGGGTGGGAAGCTTTCTTT. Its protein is CASSGWEAFF.

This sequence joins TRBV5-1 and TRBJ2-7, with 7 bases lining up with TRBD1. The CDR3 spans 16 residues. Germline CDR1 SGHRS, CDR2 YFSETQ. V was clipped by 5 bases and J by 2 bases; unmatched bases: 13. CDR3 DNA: TGCGCCAGCAGGGCGGCAGGGGGTCTCCACCCCTACGAGCAGTACTTC. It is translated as CASRAAGGLHPYEQYF.

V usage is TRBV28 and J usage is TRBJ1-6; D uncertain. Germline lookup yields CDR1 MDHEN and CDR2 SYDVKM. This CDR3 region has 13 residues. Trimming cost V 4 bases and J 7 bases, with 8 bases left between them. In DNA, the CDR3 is TGTGCCAGCAGTTCGGTCGGGAATTCACCCCTCCACTTT. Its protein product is CASSSVGNSPLHF.

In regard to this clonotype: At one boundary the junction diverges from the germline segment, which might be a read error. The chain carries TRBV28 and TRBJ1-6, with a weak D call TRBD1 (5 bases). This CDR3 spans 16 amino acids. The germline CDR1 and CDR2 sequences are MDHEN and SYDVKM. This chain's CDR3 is CAGSLSQDGVNSPPHF. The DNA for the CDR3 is TGTGCCGGCAGTTTATCACAGGACGGCGTCAATTCACCCCCCCACTTT.

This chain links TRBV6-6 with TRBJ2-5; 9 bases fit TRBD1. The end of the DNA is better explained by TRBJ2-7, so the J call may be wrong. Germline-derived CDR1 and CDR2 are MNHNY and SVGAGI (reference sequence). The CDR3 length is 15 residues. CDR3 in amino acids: CASSYGGTGLSEQYF. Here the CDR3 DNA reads TGTGCCAGCAGTTACGGGGGGACAGGGTTGTCCGAGCAGTACTTC.

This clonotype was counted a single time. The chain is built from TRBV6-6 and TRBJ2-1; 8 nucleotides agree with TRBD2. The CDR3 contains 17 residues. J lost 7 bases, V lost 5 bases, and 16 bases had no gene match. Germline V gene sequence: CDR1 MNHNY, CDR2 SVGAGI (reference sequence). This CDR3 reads CASSRAPSGGGLNEQFF. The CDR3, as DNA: TGTGCCAGCAGTCGCGCACCAAGCGGGGGAGGATTAAATGAGCAGTTCTTC.

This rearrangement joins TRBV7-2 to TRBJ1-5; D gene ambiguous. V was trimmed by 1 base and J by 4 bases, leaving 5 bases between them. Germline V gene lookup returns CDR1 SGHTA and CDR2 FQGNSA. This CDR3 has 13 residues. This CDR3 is CASSLVANQPQHF. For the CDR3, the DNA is TGTGCCAGCAGCTTAGTGGCAAATCAGCCCCAGCATTTT.

The CDR3 region has the DNA TGCGCCAGCAGCTTGGCGTCAGGGGGTCAGCCCCAGCATTTT. It codes for CASSLASGGQPQHF. This sequence joins TRBV5-1 and TRBJ1-5; 7 bases align to TRBD1. The CDR3 is 14 amino acids. J lost 6 bases, V lost 0 bases, and 3 bases had no gene match. CDR1 and CDR2 from the germline V gene are SGHRS and YFSETQ.